The rows below give T cell receptor beta chains drawn from one sample of a study of shared T cell receptors in the human thymus. Assay: immunoSEQ multiplex PCR; the TCRdb copy retains only in-frame clones and omits some. The sample shows under 850,000 clones, approximately 87% of them seen only once. A further study also used this sample, focusing on human thymus T cells.

Sequencing used thymocytes. The receptors shown here come from a boy in the first two years of life with a congenital heart defect. Both conserved end residues are part of each CDR3. Fields, in order: clone size, CDR3 length, D gene, J gene, V gene, CDR3 protein, CDR3 DNA. D genes are given only for firm matches. Size is omitted from some rows. Given values are once, few, many or a class for expanded clones.

clone_size: -; cdr3_length: 14; d_call: -; j_call: TRBJ1-1; v_call: TRBV30; cdr3_aa: CAQGVTSTNTEAFF; cdr3_nt: TGTGCCCAGGGCGTAACAAGTACGAACACTGAAGCTTTCTTT
clone_size: -; cdr3_length: 15; d_call: TRBD2; j_call: TRBJ2-7; v_call: TRBV30; cdr3_aa: CAWVERDSPGYEQYF; cdr3_nt: TGTGCCTGGGTTGAGCGGGACTCCCCCGGCTACGAGCAGTACTTC
clone_size: -; cdr3_length: 14; d_call: TRBD2; j_call: TRBJ2-3; v_call: TRBV27; cdr3_aa: CASSPGGGTDTQYF; cdr3_nt: TGTGCCAGCAGTCCGGGAGGGGGGACAGATACGCAGTATTTT
clone_size: -; cdr3_length: 15; d_call: -; j_call: TRBJ2-3; v_call: TRBV12-5; cdr3_aa: CASGLRGRGTDTQYF; cdr3_nt: TGTGCTAGTGGTTTACGGGGAAGGGGCACAGATACGCAGTATTTT
clone_size: -; cdr3_length: 15; d_call: -; j_call: TRBJ2-7; v_call: TRBV27; cdr3_aa: CASSLLGGAPREQYF; cdr3_nt: TGTGCCAGCAGTTTATTAGGGGGAGCCCCGAGGGAGCAGTACTTC
clone_size: -; cdr3_length: 20; d_call: TRBD2; j_call: TRBJ2-2; v_call: TRBV30; cdr3_aa: CAWSVRPRSSGGGNTGELFF; cdr3_nt: TGTGCCTGGAGTGTACGCCCTCGTTCCAGCGGGGGGGGAAACACCGGGGAGCTGTTTTTT
clone_size: -; cdr3_length: 16; d_call: -; j_call: TRBJ1-5; v_call: TRBV19; cdr3_aa: CASSPREREGNQPQHF; cdr3_nt: TGTGCCAGTAGTCCGCGCGAGAGGGAAGGCAATCAGCCCCAGCATTTT
clone_size: -; cdr3_length: 14; d_call: -; j_call: TRBJ1-2; v_call: TRBV27; cdr3_aa: CASSPEEGHDGYTF; cdr3_nt: TGTGCCAGCAGTCCCGAGGAGGGGCATGATGGCTACACCTTC
clone_size: -; cdr3_length: 13; d_call: -; j_call: TRBJ1-1; v_call: TRBV15; cdr3_aa: CATSRDKGTEAFF; cdr3_nt: TGTGCCACCAGCAGAGATAAGGGGACTGAAGCTTTCTTT
clone_size: -; cdr3_length: 15; d_call: -; j_call: TRBJ2-1; v_call: TRBV5-1; cdr3_aa: CASIRERDPDHEQFF; cdr3_nt: TGCGCCAGCATTCGGGAGAGGGATCCCGACCATGAGCAGTTCTTC
clone_size: -; cdr3_length: 12; d_call: -; j_call: TRBJ2-1; v_call: TRBV29-1; cdr3_aa: CSVPDGTGEQFF; cdr3_nt: TGCAGCGTCCCAGACGGAACAGGGGAGCAGTTCTTC
clone_size: -; cdr3_length: 18; d_call: -; j_call: TRBJ2-7; v_call: TRBV4-1; cdr3_aa: CASSPCWVGGREIYEQYF; cdr3_nt: TGCGCCAGCAGCCCATGTTGGGTGGGGGGGCGGGAGATTTACGAGCAGTACTTC
clone_size: -; cdr3_length: 15; d_call: TRBD2; j_call: TRBJ2-1; v_call: TRBV5-4; cdr3_aa: CASSLTSGLYNEQFF; cdr3_nt: TGTGCCAGCAGCTTGACTAGCGGGTTATACAATGAGCAGTTCTTC
clone_size: -; cdr3_length: 17; d_call: TRBD1; j_call: TRBJ1-5; v_call: TRBV28; cdr3_aa: CASSPKDRVYSNQPQHF; cdr3_nt: TGTGCCAGCAGTCCCAAGGACAGGGTCTATAGCAATCAGCCCCAGCATTTT
clone_size: once; cdr3_length: 18; d_call: TRBD1; j_call: TRBJ2-2; v_call: TRBV6-1; cdr3_aa: CASSEAGDSLRPTGELFF; cdr3_nt: TGTGCCAGCAGTGAAGCGGGGGACAGTCTACGTCCCACCGGGGAGCTGTTTTTT
clone_size: -; cdr3_length: 14; d_call: -; j_call: TRBJ2-7; v_call: TRBV6-4; cdr3_aa: CASSRLSGSYEQYF; cdr3_nt: TGTGCCAGCAGTCGACTAAGCGGATCCTACGAGCAGTACTTC
clone_size: -; cdr3_length: 16; d_call: -; j_call: TRBJ2-3; v_call: TRBV5-4; cdr3_aa: CASSLAERAGSDTQYF; cdr3_nt: TGTGCCAGCAGCTTGGCCGAGAGGGCCGGGTCAGATACGCAGTATTTT
clone_size: -; cdr3_length: 12; d_call: -; j_call: TRBJ1-1; v_call: TRBV4-1; cdr3_aa: CASSQQGYEAFF; cdr3_nt: TGCGCCAGCAGCCAACAGGGGTACGAAGCTTTCTTT
clone_size: -; cdr3_length: 15; d_call: TRBD1; j_call: TRBJ1-3; v_call: TRBV14; cdr3_aa: CASSRDRGSGNTIYF; cdr3_nt: TGTGCCAGCAGCCGCGACAGGGGCTCTGGAAACACCATATATTTT
clone_size: -; cdr3_length: 13; d_call: -; j_call: TRBJ2-1; v_call: TRBV5-1; cdr3_aa: CASSLGVGNEQFF; cdr3_nt: TGCGCCAGCAGCTTGGGAGTCGGCAATGAGCAGTTCTTC
clone_size: -; cdr3_length: 18; d_call: -; j_call: TRBJ2-2; v_call: TRBV14; cdr3_aa: CASSQDCKDYEDTGELFF; cdr3_nt: TGTGCCAGCAGCCAAGATTGTAAGGACTATGAAGACACCGGGGAGCTGTTTTTT
clone_size: few; cdr3_length: 14; d_call: -; j_call: TRBJ2-7; v_call: TRBV5-4; cdr3_aa: CASSPALSSYEQYF; cdr3_nt: TGTGCCAGCTCCCCAGCGCTGAGCTCCTACGAGCAGTACTTC
clone_size: -; cdr3_length: 14; d_call: TRBD1; j_call: TRBJ2-7; v_call: TRBV6-5; cdr3_aa: CASSYRQGAYEQYF; cdr3_nt: TGTGCCAGCAGTTACCGACAGGGAGCCTACGAGCAGTACTTC
clone_size: -; cdr3_length: 15; d_call: TRBD2; j_call: TRBJ2-5; v_call: TRBV2; cdr3_aa: CASGGVAGYTETQYF; cdr3_nt: TGTGCCAGCGGGGGAGTAGCGGGATATACGGAGACCCAGTACTTC
clone_size: -; cdr3_length: 15; d_call: TRBD1; j_call: TRBJ2-1; v_call: TRBV7-6; cdr3_aa: CASSLSRDRDNEQFF; cdr3_nt: TGTGCCAGCAGCTTATCGCGGGACAGGGATAATGAGCAGTTCTTC
clone_size: -; cdr3_length: 17; d_call: -; j_call: TRBJ2-7; v_call: TRBV11-2; cdr3_aa: CASSLKQATTSTYEQYF; cdr3_nt: TGTGCCAGCAGCTTAAAGCAGGCCACGACCTCGACCTACGAGCAGTACTTC
clone_size: -; cdr3_length: 15; d_call: TRBD2; j_call: TRBJ2-7; v_call: TRBV5-1; cdr3_aa: CASSGAREGVYEQYF; cdr3_nt: TGCGCCAGCAGCGGGGCTAGGGAGGGCGTCTACGAGCAGTACTTC
clone_size: -; cdr3_length: 13; d_call: -; j_call: TRBJ2-6; v_call: TRBV27; cdr3_aa: CASRETGANVLTF; cdr3_nt: TGTGCCAGTAGAGAGACTGGGGCCAACGTCCTGACTTTC
clone_size: -; cdr3_length: 13; d_call: -; j_call: TRBJ2-1; v_call: TRBV7-9; cdr3_aa: CASSLSPRNEQFF; cdr3_nt: TGTGCCAGCAGCTTGTCCCCGCGCAATGAGCAGTTCTTC
clone_size: -; cdr3_length: 19; d_call: TRBD2; j_call: TRBJ2-7; v_call: TRBV27; cdr3_aa: CASSLLIPGLAGDTYEQYF; cdr3_nt: TGTGCCAGCAGTTTATTGATTCCGGGACTAGCGGGGGATACCTACGAGCAGTACTTC
clone_size: -; cdr3_length: 16; d_call: -; j_call: TRBJ2-1; v_call: TRBV4-2; cdr3_aa: CASSQDLDDRYNEQFF; cdr3_nt: TGTGCCAGCAGCCAAGATCTAGACGACCGGTACAATGAGCAGTTCTTC
clone_size: -; cdr3_length: 15; d_call: -; j_call: TRBJ1-3; v_call: TRBV6-5; cdr3_aa: CASIAGAKAGNTIYF; cdr3_nt: TGTGCCAGCATCGCGGGGGCTAAAGCCGGAAACACCATATATTTT